This section outlines one T cell receptor beta chain sequence together with its context. Its matching antigen is unknown. Germline lookup yields CDR1 SGDLS and CDR2 YYNGEE. Trimming removed 0 bases at V and 3 bases at J, with 10 bases between. The CDR3 spans 14 residues. Primed by a sample-barcoded 5' primer and a J-beta primer mix, a second PCR proceeded for about 6 to 12 cycles. Each cDNA molecule carried a tag from a template-switch adaptor that contained 12 random nucleotides. One entry per CDR3 protein, called by TCRdb with MiXCR from the 5' RACE reads. The table has over a million distinct CDR3 sequences, 55% to 75% seen once. The data are from a study of blood T cells in healthy people across ages. Study results and caveats: Expanded clonotype shifts may have been confounded, as the donors had an unknown CMV status. Estimates based on one million T cells were treated as lower bounds.

Sequencing was done on a sample of blood. The J gene is TRBJ2-7, the V gene TRBV9; TRBD1 is a possible D gene (5 bases). This TCR was sampled from a man aged 18 to 35 in good health. CDR3 in amino acids: CASSVEAGNYEQYF. CDR3 nucleotides: TGTGCCAGCAGCGTAGAAGCAGGGAACTACGAGCAGTACTTC. Supplemented by reference TRBV9 and TRBJ2-7, the full variable domain reads DSGVTQTPKHLITATGQRVTLRCSPRSGDLSVYWYQQSLDQGLQFLIQYYNGEERAKGNILERFSAQQFPDLHSELNLSSLELGDSALYFCASSVEAGNYEQYFGPGTRLTVT.